This T cell receptor (beta chain) is from a study of cytomegalovirus exposure and HLA in healthy donors. Study context: Prior work identified some 120 million unique TCR beta sequences in approximately 200 million T cells. Around 80 million unique TCRs from HLA-typed donors were held in an early data release.

This clone was recorded a few times. The PCR had 60 Vbeta and 13 Jbeta primers. The authors' processing: In a later analysis, of 80 million to 90 million unique beta chains, 9 million to 11 million appeared in at least two donors. The method was immunoSEQ multiplex PCR; TCRdb's version includes in-frame clones alone and lacks a portion of them. V and J calls plus clone size are reproduced from that table; the DNA served to infer D and trimming. This table has roughly 88,000 clones, about three quarters appearing once. The sample consisted of PBMCs. This sequence originates from a man aged 25-45 years in good health and CMV-seropositive.

The CDR3 DNA reads as TGTGCCAGCAGCCCCGGGACTAGCGGGAGGGGGGCCAAAAACATTCAGTACTTC. This gives the protein CASSPGTSGRGAKNIQYF. V usage is TRBV7-2 and J usage is TRBJ2-4, with 16 bases that match TRBD2. The length of the CDR3 is 18 residues. Germline-derived CDR1 and CDR2 are SGHTA and FQGNSA. V shed 5 bases, J shed 1 base, and the junction held 5 bases outside the gene matches.